The 18 T cell receptor beta chains reported below all come from one sample, sequenced in a study of T cells in Graves' hyperthyroidism and ophthalmopathy. Researchers amplified the TCR beta CDR3 regions from RNA transcripts. Carried out on the TCR CDR3, a first-round RT-PCR used the HTBI primer set. TCRdb processed the multiplex PCR reads anew with MiXCR; each CDR3 protein has one entry. The sample shows 400,000 to 500,000 distinct CDR3 sequences, about 15% of them seen only once. The sequenced sample was blood. These receptors were collected from a man aged 18-30 years with Graves' ophthalmopathy.

J is TRBJ2-2 and V is TRBV12-5; perhaps TRBD2 as D (7 bases). The germline V gene encodes CDR1 LGHNT and CDR2 FRNRAP. The germline V and J ends were trimmed by 6 bases and 8 bases, with 13 bases remaining between them. The CDR3 length is 13 residues. CDR3 in DNA: TGTGCTAGTGGAGGGAGGGGGATGGGGGAGCTGTTTTTT. This sequence encodes CASGGRGMGELFF.

Ten or more counts support this clonotype. The chain uses TRBV12-3 or TRBV12-4 and TRBJ2-7, with D maybe TRBD2 (5 bases). V lost 5 bases, J lost 9 bases, and 17 bases lay in between. The CDR3 has 13 amino acids. The DNA of the CDR3 is TGTGCCAGCAGTCTCTCTGGGAGCCCAGGGCAGTACTTC. Its protein is CASSLSGSPGQYF.

Only a few counts were recorded for this clonotype. The chain combines TRBV15 with TRBJ2-2; 7 bases agree with TRBD1. Looked up from germline, CDR1 is LNHNV and CDR2 is YYDKDF (reference sequence). The CDR3 consists of 17 residues. With V trimmed by 1 base and J by 7 bases, 12 bases remained unmatched. In DNA, the CDR3 is TGTGCCACCAGCAGAGTCGGAATAACAGGGGTAGGCGGGGAGCTGTTTTTT. It codes for CATSRVGITGVGGELFF.

Notes on this clonotype: The germline gene is not matched at one end of the junction; a read error may be the cause. J is TRBJ2-3 and V is TRBV19, with 11 bases lining up with TRBD2. CDR3 size: 16 residues. Germline V gene sequence: CDR1 LNHDA, CDR2 SQIVND (reference sequence). CDR3 DNA: TGTGCCAGTAGGCCGATGGGACTAGCGGTCACAGGTACGCAGTATTTT. It specifies CASRPMGLAVTGTQYF.

This clonotype was detected many times. The V and J genes are TRBV20-1 and TRBJ2-7, with 8 bases matching TRBD1. Germline-derived CDR1 and CDR2 are DFQATT and SNEGSKA (reference sequence). This CDR3 contains 15 residues. Trimming took 5 bases from V and 0 from J; bases not matched to a gene: 9. The CDR3 nucleotides read TGCAGTGCTTCGCCTGACAGGGGTCCCTCCTACGAGCAGTACTTC. Amino acids: CSASPDRGPSYEQYF.

The chain combines TRBV6-1 with TRBJ2-5, with 12 nucleotides matching TRBD2. The V segment lost 5 bases and the J segment 0 bases; nucleotides outside the gene matches: 7. Germline V gives CDR1 MNHNS, CDR2 SASEGT. CDR3 size: 17 residues. The CDR3: CASSLTGTSGYQETQYF. CDR3 DNA: TGTGCCAGCAGTTTGACCGGGACTAGCGGGTACCAAGAGACCCAGTACTTC.

This clonotype was detected only a few times. CDR3 in DNA: TGTGCCAGCAATCCCGCCCGGGGAAACAATGAGCAGTTCTTC. It yields the protein CASNPARGNNEQFF. The chain is built from TRBV27 and TRBJ2-1, with D possibly matching TRBD2 (5 bases). Trimming took off 7 bases at V and 5 bases at J, with 15 bases between the two ends. CDR1 and CDR2 from the germline V gene are MNHEY and SMNVEV (reference sequence). The CDR3 covers 14 residues.

About this clonotype: Possible read error: a much larger clone is one base away. This rearrangement joins TRBV27 to TRBJ2-3; D not certain. This CDR3 comprises 13 residues. Germline V gives CDR1 MNHEY, CDR2 SMNVEV (reference sequence). The CDR3 DNA sequence: TGTGCCACCAGTTTCCAACCCCCAGATACGCAGTATTTT. This codes for CATSFQPPDTQYF.

A note on this clonotype: A much larger clone sits a single nucleotide away, making a read error possible. This chain links TRBV27 with TRBJ2-2; no reliable D call. This CDR3 has 16 residues. Between the trimmed V and J ends, which lost 6 bases and 3 bases, there was a span of 17 bases. CDR1 is MNHEY and CDR2 is SMNVEV in the germline V gene (reference sequence). The CDR3 DNA is TGTGCCAGCAGCAGAAGCCTAGTAACCTACACCGGGGAGCTGTTTTTT. It yields the protein CASSRSLVTYTGELFF.

This rearrangement joins TRBV18 to TRBJ2-5, with 12 bases fitting TRBD2. The J call may be wrong; the DNA end is better matched by TRBJ2-1. CDR3 size: 19 residues. Germline V gene lookup returns CDR1 KGHSH and CDR2 LQKENI. The CDR3: CASSPSSRLAGAFQETQFF. The CDR3 bases are TGTGCCAGCTCACCATCATCGCGACTAGCGGGGGCCTTCCAAGAGACCCAGTTCTTC.

The J gene is TRBJ2-2, the V gene TRBV11-3; possibly TRBD1 for D (6 bases). Germline-derived CDR1 and CDR2 are SGHNT and YENEEA. The CDR3 consists of 16 residues. V was clipped by 5 bases and J by 0 bases, with 13 bases between them. CDR3 nucleotides: TGTGCCAGCAGCGGCCTCGGGACACCGAACACCGGGGAGCTGTTTTTT. Translation gives CASSGLGTPNTGELFF.

The V call is TRBV4-2, the J call TRBJ1-2; 9 positions match TRBD1. The CDR3 sequence is 15 residues long. CDR1 and CDR2 from the germline V gene are LGHNA and YNFKEQ. V lost 1 base, J lost 1 base, and 1 base stayed unmatched. The CDR3 is CASSQGGQGNYGYTF. The CDR3 DNA sequence: TGTGCCAGCAGCCAAGGGGGACAGGGTAACTATGGCTACACCTTC.

The chain employs TRBV10-3 and TRBJ2-7, with 7 bases aligning to TRBD1. CDR1 is ENHRY, CDR2 SYGVKD, per germline. V shed 6 bases and J 7 bases; nucleotides not matched to a gene: 6. The CDR3 extends over 12 amino acids. In nucleotides, the CDR3 is TGTGCCATCAGAGACAGGGAAGAGGAGCAGTACTTC. It translates to CAIRDREEEQYF.

With respect to this clonotype: A much larger clone differs by one base, so this may be a read error. The chain combines TRBV30 with TRBJ1-5, with D perhaps matching TRBD1 (6 bases). The CDR3 consists of 13 residues. The V end was cut by 4 bases, the J end by 9 bases, with 16 bases between. Germline V lookup: CDR1 GTSNPN, CDR2 SVGIG (reference sequence). The CDR3 loop is CAWKESGGGPQHF. CDR3 nucleotide sequence: TGTGCCTGGAAGGAAAGCGGAGGGGGGCCCCAGCATTTT.

This clonotype was picked up many times. The chain joins TRBV6-1 to TRBJ2-1, with 8 bases that match TRBD1. Germline V gives CDR1 MNHNS, CDR2 SASEGT. The V and J ends lost 6 bases and 5 bases, in that order; junction bases with no gene match: 9. The length of the CDR3 is 15 residues. DNA of the CDR3: TGTGCCAGCAGGTCCGACGGGACAGGTCACAATGAGCAGTTCTTC. This translates into CASRSDGTGHNEQFF.

The rearrangement joins TRBV20-1 to TRBJ1-2, with D perhaps TRBD1 (6 bases). The CDR3 contains 15 residues. V gave up 2 bases and J gave up 7 bases, with 20 bases separating them. The V gene's germline CDR1 is DFQATT and CDR2 SNEGSKA (reference sequence). As DNA, the CDR3 is TGCAGTGCTAGAATGACAGGCTTGGACAGAGGTGGCTACACCTTC. Translation: CSARMTGLDRGGYTF.

The chain recombines TRBV5-1 with TRBJ2-7, with TRBD2 identical over 8 bases. V dropped 2 bases and J dropped 0; count of bases not matched to a gene: 4. CDR1 and CDR2 from the germline V gene are SGHRS and YFSETQ. This CDR3 has 15 residues. CDR3 sequence reads: CASSLETSVSYEQYF. CDR3 sequence (DNA): TGCGCCAGCAGCTTAGAGACTAGCGTCTCCTACGAGCAGTACTTC.

This clonotype was seen only a few times. The chain is built from TRBV12-3 or TRBV12-4 and TRBJ1-4; 7 nucleotides agree with TRBD1. The CDR3 totals 15 residues. Unmatched junction bases numbered 5, after V lost 1 base and J lost 6 bases. CDR3 bases: TGTGCCAGCAGTTTAGGACAGGGAGTTTATGAAAAACTGTTTTTT. It encodes CASSLGQGVYEKLFF.